These 27 T cell receptor beta chains originate from one sample sequenced in a study of T cells in Graves' hyperthyroidism and ophthalmopathy. Researchers took RNA transcripts and amplified the TCR beta CDR3 regions from them. Primed by the HTBI set, a first-round RT-PCR was run on the TCR CDR3. Using its own MiXCR run on the multiplex PCR reads, TCRdb lists one record per CDR3 protein. The sample consists of 20,000 to 30,000 distinct CDR3 sequences, over 35% of them appearing once. Sequences were obtained from blood. These TCRs come from a woman aged 30 to 39 with Graves' hyperthyroidism.

Concerning this clonotype itself: Given the absence of the conserved phenylalanine or tryptophan at the CDR3 end, a read error is likely. This chain uses TRBV4-1 with TRBJ2-7, with D uncertain. The CDR3 loop spans 13 amino acids. The V and J ends lost 0 bases and 6 bases respectively, with 9 bases between them. CDR1 and CDR2 from the germline V gene are MGHRA and YSYEKL. The CDR3 here is CASSQEASCEQYL. CDR3 in DNA: TGCGCCAGCAGCCAAGAGGCCAGCTGCGAGCAGTACCTC.

This clonotype was seen more than once but under ten times. J is TRBJ1-5 and V is TRBV18; D is unclear. Germline V gene sequence: CDR1 KGHSH, CDR2 LQKENI. The V end was cut by 6 bases, the J end by 4 bases, with 13 bases between. This CDR3 contains 14 residues. The CDR3 loop reads CASSPAPRNQPQHF. The CDR3 DNA reads as TGTGCCAGCTCCCCGGCCCCCAGGAATCAGCCCCAGCATTTT.

This clonotype was recorded at least ten times. The chain links TRBV5-5 to TRBJ2-7; D may be TRBD1 or TRBD2 (5 bases each). Per the germline V gene, CDR1 is SGHKS and CDR2 is YYEKEE (reference sequence). The CDR3 covers 15 residues. Trimming pared 3 bases from V and 3 bases from J, leaving 16 bases between. The CDR3 DNA sequence: TGTGCCAGCAGCTCCGGGACGGAAATTCGCTACGAGCAGTACTTC. Residues: CASSSGTEIRYEQYF.

This clonotype was detected many times. This chain links TRBV7-3 with TRBJ2-1; D might be TRBD1 or TRBD2, each matching 5 bases. Trimming removed 3 bases at V and 8 bases at J, with 17 bases between. The CDR3 spans 15 residues. Germline CDR1 SGHTA, CDR2 FQGTGA. CDR3 protein: CASSLLALRGDEQFF. The CDR3 bases are TGTGCCAGCAGCTTGTTGGCCCTACGAGGGGATGAGCAGTTCTTC.

In its sample, this clonotype was seen many times. The CDR3 DNA is TGTGCCAGCAGTCGTAGCGGGGCCACCTACAATGAGCAGTTCTTC. Translated, it gives CASSRSGATYNEQFF. V usage is TRBV7-2 and J usage is TRBJ2-1, with TRBD2 identical over 8 bases. There are 15 residues in the CDR3. Germline V gives CDR1 SGHTA, CDR2 FQGNSA. The junction had 6 bases not matched to a gene; V was cut back by 6 bases and J by 2 bases.

This clonotype was counted at least ten times. V gene TRBV20-1 combines with J gene TRBJ2-2, with D tentatively TRBD2 (6 bases). Trimming left V 6 bases short and J 4 bases short, with 15 bases between. The CDR3 extends over 14 amino acids. Germline CDR1 and CDR2: DFQATT and SNEGSKA (reference sequence). Here the CDR3 DNA reads TGCAGTGCGGCCAGGGACTCCCTCACCGGGGAGCTGTTTTTT. Translating it yields CSAARDSLTGELFF.

This sequence joins TRBV7-3 and TRBJ2-6; 9 nucleotides match TRBD2. The germline CDR1 and CDR2 sequences are SGHTA and FQGTGA. V was clipped by 3 bases and J by 0 bases; unmatched bases: 3. This CDR3 contains 17 residues. CDR3 protein: CASSLATSGSGANVLTF. CDR3 coding DNA: TGTGCCAGCAGCTTGGCGACTAGCGGCTCTGGGGCCAACGTCCTGACTTTC.

In this sample, this clonotype turned up many times. Possible read error: a much larger clone is one base away. The rearrangement joins TRBV19 to TRBJ2-7; a possible D gene is TRBD1 (6 bases). Trimming shortened V by 3 bases and J by 4 bases, and 10 bases separated the two germline ends. Looked up from germline, CDR1 is LNHDA and CDR2 is SQIVND (reference sequence). CDR3 length equals 13 residues. The CDR3: CASSMGQGYEQYF. The CDR3 region has the DNA TGTGCCAGTAGTATGGGGCAGGGGTACGAGCAGTACTTC.

The rearrangement joins TRBV18 to TRBJ2-1; a possible D gene is TRBD1 (5 bases). The length of the CDR3 is 14 residues. V lost 2 bases and J lost 6, with 11 bases in between. Looked up from germline, CDR1 is KGHSH and CDR2 is LQKENI. The CDR3 nucleotides are TGTGCCAGCTCACCAGGGGCGGAGTCCAATGAGCAGTTCTTC. This translates into CASSPGAESNEQFF. Variable domain in full (rest from reference TRBV18 and TRBJ2-1): NAGVMQNPRHLVRRRGQEARLRCSPMKGHSHVYWYRQLPEEGLKFMVYLQKENIIDESGMPKERFSAEFPKEGPSILRIQQVVRGDSAAYFCASSPGAESNEQFFGPGTRLTVL.

The V call is TRBV29-1, the J call TRBJ2-3; D not certain. V was trimmed by 7 bases and J by 1 base, leaving 15 bases between them. The CDR3 spans 14 residues. The germline V gene has CDR1 SQVTM and CDR2 ANQGSEA. The CDR3 region has the DNA TGCAGCGGCCGGGCCCTAGGCGGCACAGATACGCAGTATTTT. Translated: CSGRALGGTDTQYF.

The CDR3 DNA reads as TGTGCCAGCAGCGCCGGGACAGGGAGGACCTACGAGCAGTACTTC. As protein: CASSAGTGRTYEQYF. The rearrangement uses TRBV7-2 and TRBJ2-7; 9 nucleotides agree with TRBD1. V dropped 5 bases and J dropped 2; count of bases not matched to a gene: 7. This CDR3 region has 15 residues. Germline values: CDR1 SGHTA, CDR2 FQGNSA.

Ten or more counts support this clonotype. The V and J genes are TRBV9 and TRBJ1-1; 7 bases match TRBD1. The CDR3 contains 17 residues. CDR1 is SGDLS and CDR2 is YYNGEE in the germline V gene. J gave up 0 bases and V 3 bases, and 11 bases lay outside the gene matches. The CDR3 bases are TGTGCCAGCAGCGGCGAACAGGGGAGGGTTTTGAACACTGAAGCTTTCTTT. Translating gives CASSGEQGRVLNTEAFF.

The chain couples TRBV20-1 to TRBJ2-1; TRBD2 agrees at 8 bases. This CDR3 is built from 14 residues. V trimming: 6 bases; J trimming: 4 bases; junction bases outside the gene matches: 8. Germline V CDR1 and CDR2: DFQATT, SNEGSKA (reference sequence). CDR3 in amino acids: CSALGLAWYNEQFF. In DNA, the CDR3 is TGCAGTGCCCTAGGACTAGCCTGGTACAATGAGCAGTTCTTC.

This clonotype has ten or more counts. This chain connects TRBV30 to TRBJ2-2, with D unclear. The CDR3 covers 13 residues. CDR1 and CDR2 (germline): GTSNPN, SVGIG (reference sequence). Trimming cost V 3 bases and J 0 bases, with 5 bases left between them. CDR3 in amino acids: CAWRRTNTGELFF. CDR3 sequence (DNA): TGTGCCTGGAGGAGGACGAACACCGGGGAGCTGTTTTTT.

Concerning this clonotype itself: A much larger clone differs by one base, so this may be a read error. This chain joins TRBV28 and TRBJ1-1; D possibly corresponds to TRBD1 (6 bases). CDR3 length equals 15 residues. CDR1 and CDR2 (germline): MDHEN, SYDVKM. CDR3 protein: CAGRPFPGQNTEAFF. The CDR3 nucleotides read TGTGCCGGCAGGCCATTCCCGGGACAGAACACTGAAGCTTTCTTT.

This clonotype qualifies as large. This chain links TRBV25-1 with TRBJ1-4; TRBD1 agrees at 9 bases. The CDR3 is 16 amino acids. Germline V CDR1 and CDR2: MGHDK, SYGVNS. J was trimmed by 9 bases and V by 3 bases; bases with no gene match: 11. CDR3 amino acids: CASSDGGQGRYQKLFF. CDR3 coding DNA: TGTGCCAGCAGTGATGGGGGACAGGGCCGGTATCAAAAACTGTTTTTT.

The J gene is TRBJ2-5, the V gene TRBV7-9; TRBD2 matches at 9 bases. CDR3 length: 13 residues. V dropped 10 bases and J dropped 4; count of bases not matched to a gene: 7. Germline values: CDR1 SEHNR, CDR2 FQNEAQ (reference sequence). The CDR3 DNA follows: TGTGCCACCGGAGGAGCGGGAGGAGAGACCCAGTACTTC. It translates to CATGGAGGETQYF.

By sample fraction, this clonotype is medium-sized (0.01 to 0.1%). This chain connects TRBV7-6 to TRBJ2-7; no clear D. Trimming left V 3 bases short and J 4 bases short, with 7 bases between. This CDR3 is built from 12 residues. CDR1 and CDR2 from the germline V gene are SGHVS and FNYEAQ. CDR3 sequence reads: CASSFLGYEQYF. The CDR3 DNA reads as TGTGCCAGCAGCTTCCTAGGTTACGAGCAGTACTTC.

The rearrangement uses TRBV2 and TRBJ1-2; 9 bases are a match to TRBD1. CDR3 size: 12 residues. J gave up 8 bases and V 7 bases, and 5 bases lay outside the gene matches. Germline CDR1 is SNHLY and CDR2 is FYNNEI. CDR3 coding DNA: TGTGCCAGCAATCGACAGGGGGAAGGCTACACCTTC. This sequence encodes CASNRQGEGYTF.

The rearrangement links TRBV25-1 to TRBJ2-3; either TRBD1 or TRBD2 may fit D (5 bases each). Trimming removed 4 bases from V and 8 bases from J, with 10 bases in between. Per germline, CDR1 MGHDK and CDR2 SYGVNS. CDR3 length: 12 amino acids. Here the CDR3 DNA reads TGTGCCAGCAGTGTGAGGGGTGGTACGCAGTATTTT. Translation: CASSVRGGTQYF.

This clonotype is deemed medium-sized (0.01 to 0.1%). The chain employs TRBV7-2 and TRBJ2-2, with 8 bases matching TRBD2. The length of the CDR3 is 15 residues. Trimming took 0 bases from V and 8 from J; bases not matched to a gene: 5. Germline CDR1 reads SGHTA; CDR2 reads FQGNSA. The CDR3: CASSLASGGRGELFF. In nucleotides, the CDR3 is TGTGCCAGCAGCTTAGCGAGCGGGGGACGGGGGGAGCTGTTTTTT.

This clonotype appeared a few times. The chain recombines TRBV28 with TRBJ2-3; no firm D call. The germline gives CDR1 MDHEN, CDR2 SYDVKM. The CDR3 has 13 residues. Trimming removed 4 bases from V and 2 bases from J, with 7 bases in between. CDR3 DNA: TGTGCCAGCAGTTCACCTCACACAGATACGCAGTATTTT. It codes for CASSSPHTDTQYF.

By frequency in the sample, this clonotype is medium-sized. This rearrangement joins TRBV20-1 to TRBJ1-5; D gene unclear. V was trimmed by 3 bases and J by 0 bases, leaving 12 bases between them. The length of the CDR3 is 15 residues. Germline V CDR1 and CDR2: DFQATT, SNEGSKA (reference sequence). The CDR3 nucleotides are TGCAGTGCTAGGCTGGCAGGATATAGCAATCAGCCCCAGCATTTT. The encoded protein is CSARLAGYSNQPQHF.

The chain combines TRBV24-1 with TRBJ2-3, with 9 bases lining up with TRBD2. Losses at the gene ends were 7 bases for V and 6 bases for J; bases not matched to a gene: 7. Germline-derived CDR1 and CDR2 are KGHDR and SFDVKD. The CDR3 covers 14 residues. The CDR3 sequence: CATRAAGGPDTQYF. The CDR3 DNA reads TGTGCCACCAGGGCTGCGGGAGGGCCGGATACGCAGTATTTT.

Many counts were recorded for this clonotype. A much larger clone sits a single nucleotide away, making a read error possible. The chain uses TRBV6-1 and TRBJ2-7, with TRBD2 matching 8 bases. This CDR3 region has 13 residues. V was clipped by 3 bases and J by 9 bases; unmatched bases: 7. Germline V gene lookup returns CDR1 MNHNS and CDR2 SASEGT. CDR3 in amino acids: CASSERGVLAQYF. The CDR3 bases are TGTGCCAGCAGTGAGCGGGGGGTCCTCGCGCAGTACTTC.

This clonotype was picked up many times. The chain carries TRBV27 and TRBJ2-7; 8 bases agree with TRBD2. The CDR3 has 14 amino acids. Unmatched junction bases numbered 8, after V lost 5 bases and J lost 5 bases. Germline CDR1 reads MNHEY; CDR2 reads SMNVEV (reference sequence). The CDR3 loop is CASSVSGGPHEQYF. The DNA for the CDR3 is TGTGCCAGCAGTGTTTCGGGAGGGCCCCACGAGCAGTACTTC.

The chain recombines TRBV19 with TRBJ1-4; D call uncertain. Germline CDR1 is LNHDA and CDR2 is SQIVND (reference sequence). The V end was cut by 7 bases, the J end by 7 bases, with 10 bases between. This CDR3 region has 12 residues. Here the CDR3 reads CASNLAGEKLFF. The CDR3 nucleotides are TGTGCCAGTAACCTGGCCGGTGAAAAACTGTTTTTT.